This T cell receptor beta chain stems from a study of identical twins. From the 5' RACE reads, TCRdb called clonotypes with MiXCR, one entry per CDR3 protein. The table includes about 470,000 distinct CDR3 sequences, roughly 26% detected once. The germline V gene encodes CDR1 SNHLY and CDR2 FYNNEI. CDR3 length: 13 residues. V was trimmed by 8 bases and J by 0 bases, leaving 11 bases between them. These data were also filed under a second study, of T cells expressing NK-cell markers.

Material: CD4+ T cells sorted from blood. This TCR came from a woman between 18 and 29 years old in good health. V is TRBV2 and J is TRBJ2-7, with unresolved D. The CDR3 DNA reads TGTGCCAGCCTCCGCAGCCGCTCCTACGAGCAGTACTTC. It specifies CASLRSRSYEQYF. The entire variable domain, with the rest obtained from reference TRBV2 and TRBJ2-7, is as follows: EPEVTQTPSHQVTQMGQEVILRCVPISNHLYFYWYRQILGQKVEFLVSFYNNEISEKSEIFDDQFSVERPDGSNFTLKIRSTKLEDSAMYFCASLRSRSYEQYFGPGTRLTVT.